This T cell receptor (beta chain) was recorded in a study of spatial heterogeneity in lung cancer. About the research overall: The average appearance count of each unique TCR and UMI combination in raw reads was more than ten.

This CDR3 is built from 14 residues. Germline CDR1 and CDR2: LNHDA and SQIVND (reference sequence). With 5 bases removed from V and 4 bases from J, the gap between germline ends came to 12 bases. Study conclusions and caveats: Ubiquitous expanded tumor TCRs surfaced in blood more at resection than they did at follow-up.

Carried by each TCR cDNA molecule was a unique molecular identifier. Each CDR3 protein gets one entry after TCRdb re-called the 5' RACE reads with MiXCR. The top ten clones hold roughly 45% of a sample with roughly 13,000 distinct CDR3 sequences, under 5% of them seen once. To note about this clonotype: The antigen remains unidentified. This beta chain came through as a stray read in a library set up for alpha chains, and its size says little.

The time point: sample taken at primary tumor resection. Whole RNA obtained from tumor, nontumor lung or frozen PBMC underwent sequencing without sorting. The donors comprised about 65 untreated early-stage non-small cell lung cancer patients. The chain links TRBV19 to TRBJ2-1; D tentatively reads TRBD1 or TRBD2 (6 bases each). The TCR sequence derives from a male donor with early-stage non-small cell lung cancer. Sequenced material: PBMCs, taken at surgery. The CDR3 reads CASSGGTPYNEQFF. CDR3 nucleotide sequence: TGTGCCAGTAGTGGCGGGACACCATACAATGAGCAGTTCTTC.